The text below deals with one T cell receptor beta chain. The source of the sample is a study of technical replicates of blood from several donors. Method: immunoSEQ multiplex PCR; TCRdb's copy keeps in-frame clones and lacks some. The profile covers roughly 68,000 clones, with under 98% appearing a single time and roughly 0.3% taken by the ten largest. Trimming at V came to 3 bases and at J to 2 bases, leaving 1 base not matched to a gene. CDR3 length: 14 amino acids. Germline lookup yields CDR1 KGHSH and CDR2 LQKENI. The clonotype comes from a human donor in good health. Input material: T cells isolated from PBMCs. The chain carries TRBV18 and TRBJ1-5; 7 nucleotides agree with TRBD1. Here the CDR3 reads CASSPGQGNQPQHF. In nucleotides, the CDR3 is TGTGCCAGCTCACCTGGACAGGGCAATCAGCCCCAGCATTTT.